The rows below give T cell receptor beta chains drawn from one sample of a study of CXCR3-negative and CXCR3-positive naive CD8 T cells. For each CDR3 protein, TCRdb gives one entry from its re-call of the 5' RACE reads, without DNA. The listing records tens of thousands of distinct CDR3 sequences. Source material: memory CD8+ T cells from blood. All receptors come from a human donor in good health. Some clones in this sample may be carry-over from other donors' samples. CDR3s include the opening cysteine and the closing phenylalanine or tryptophan. Each record gives: clone size, V gene, J gene, CDR3 protein. Only some rows state a clone size, as once, few, many or a class for expanded clones.

NA	TRBV4-1	TRBJ2-7	CASSQPATPGHGDVPYEQYF
NA	TRBV20-1	TRBJ1-2	CSALPVGTGGNYGYTF
NA	TRBV29-1	TRBJ1-4	CSVEDFRGGEEKLFF
NA	TRBV4-3	TRBJ1-6	CASSRTGTGNSPLHF
NA	TRBV20-1	TRBJ1-1	CSASFGALNTEALF
NA	TRBV6-1	TRBJ2-1	CASSPGQGYWKQFF
NA	TRBV12-3/TRBV12-4	TRBJ1-5	CASSPGWQSSNQPQHF
NA	TRBV7-6	TRBJ2-7	CASSSLTGGDNEQYF
NA	TRBV5-1	TRBJ2-7	CASRRAKPIYEQYF
NA	TRBV20-1	TRBJ2-5	CSARGINERGRFSQEETQYF
NA	TRBV2	TRBJ2-1	CASSGGGGADEQFF
NA	TRBV3-1	TRBJ2-1	CASSQDLRASYNEQFF
NA	TRBV9	TRBJ2-3	CASSPPSTDTQYF
NA	TRBV28	TRBJ1-1	CASSKTTGGPTEAFF
NA	TRBV13	TRBJ2-1	CASSSLGLAGGDEQFF
NA	TRBV7-9	TRBJ2-1	CAIWRDRYNEQFF
NA	TRBV25-1	TRBJ2-6	CASSEYRRGQGAGANVLTF
medium-sized	TRBV6-4	TRBJ2-2	CASSEGNTGELFF
NA	TRBV6-5	TRBJ2-3	CASSYSDRSTDTQYF
NA	TRBV7-9	TRBJ2-1	CASSFGNYNEQFF
NA	TRBV27	TRBJ2-1	CASSLAGLAGNEQFF
NA	TRBV28	TRBJ2-5	CASSLDGAQETQYF
NA	TRBV5-1	TRBJ1-1	CASRPNLVGDGAFEAFF
NA	TRBV6-4	TRBJ2-3	CASSEGQGSDTQYF
NA	TRBV4-1	TRBJ2-5	CASSQEARGETQYF
NA	TRBV28	TRBJ2-7	CASSSSISGRRDEQYF
NA	TRBV28	TRBJ2-7	CASSAGVGVAQYF
NA	TRBV12-3/TRBV12-4	TRBJ2-7	CASSLGQLYEQYF
NA	TRBV12-3/TRBV12-4	TRBJ2-7	CASSFGHDVSYEQYF
NA	TRBV20-1	TRBJ2-1	CSASLPPGRGSYNEQFF
NA	TRBV27	TRBJ2-1	CASSLSPGPREQFF
NA	TRBV29-1	TRBJ1-4	CSVLTEGGKLFF
NA	TRBV4-2	TRBJ2-7	CASSPLGASYEQYF
NA	TRBV5-1	TRBJ2-1	CASSPGHPSYNEQFF
NA	TRBV3-1	TRBJ2-1	CASSQDPSGGPPYNEQFF
NA	TRBV20-1	TRBJ2-5	CSASTGDAQETQYF
NA	TRBV29-1	TRBJ1-2	CSVGQGPNYGYTF
NA	TRBV20-1	TRBJ2-1	CSAISDRAMIEQFF
NA	TRBV27	TRBJ2-1	CASTSSARGREQFF
NA	TRBV20-1	TRBJ2-5	CSAKGRLAAQETQYF
NA	TRBV20-1	TRBJ2-2	CSALLRDRGFTGELFF
large	TRBV20-1	TRBJ1-1	CSAKTTGDNTEAFF
NA	TRBV6-2/TRBV6-3	TRBJ2-1	CASSYSTLAGVNEQFF
NA	TRBV6-5	TRBJ2-6	CASSYSAPGGANVLTF
NA	TRBV12-3/TRBV12-4	TRBJ2-5	CASSLSGPLPGETQYF
NA	TRBV20-1	TRBJ2-1	CSAREDSGNEQFF
NA	TRBV27	TRBJ2-7	CASSLGTGHYEQYF
NA	TRBV4-1	TRBJ2-1	CASSQVQGASSYNEQFF
NA	TRBV6-2/TRBV6-3	TRBJ1-1	CASSSRQGVNTEAFF
NA	TRBV7-2	TRBJ2-7	CASSFWDREIAYF
NA	TRBV21-1	TRBJ1-1	CASSRYRGLRTEAFF
NA	TRBV28	TRBJ1-1	CASSLEWTGINTEAFF
NA	TRBV29-1	TRBJ2-5	CSVRGWREMGETQYF
NA	TRBV7-9	TRBJ1-4	CASSSDWGTNEKLFF